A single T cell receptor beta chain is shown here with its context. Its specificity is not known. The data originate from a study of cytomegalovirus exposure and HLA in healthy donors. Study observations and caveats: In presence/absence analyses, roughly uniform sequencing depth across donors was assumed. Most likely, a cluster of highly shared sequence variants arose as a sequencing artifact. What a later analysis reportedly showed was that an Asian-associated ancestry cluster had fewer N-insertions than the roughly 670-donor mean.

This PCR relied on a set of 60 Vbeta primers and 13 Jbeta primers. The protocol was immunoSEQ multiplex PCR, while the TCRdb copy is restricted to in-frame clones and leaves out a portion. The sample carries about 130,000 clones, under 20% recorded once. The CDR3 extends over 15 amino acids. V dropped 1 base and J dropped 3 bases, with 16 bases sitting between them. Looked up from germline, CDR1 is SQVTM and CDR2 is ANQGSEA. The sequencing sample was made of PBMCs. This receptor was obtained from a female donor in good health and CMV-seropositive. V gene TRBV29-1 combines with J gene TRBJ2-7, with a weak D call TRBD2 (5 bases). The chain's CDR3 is CSVEGGFAADYEQYF. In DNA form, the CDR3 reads TGCAGCGTTGAAGGTGGGTTCGCAGCGGACTACGAGCAGTACTTC.